One T cell receptor beta chain is described in this entry. Its antigen is currently unknown. The J segment lost 9 bases and the V segment lost 7 bases, leaving 16 bases of the junction unmatched. From germline, CDR1 is DFQATT and CDR2 SNEGSKA (reference sequence). This CDR3 is 15 amino acids long. The entry originates in a study of blood T cells in healthy people across ages. Whole-study results and caveats: Long-lived and aged donors differed, with more naive CD4+ cells and higher diversity in the long-lived. A strong correlation was seen between TCR beta diversity and naive T cell percentage.

A second PCR, run for about 7 to 11 cycles, used a sample-barcoded 5' primer plus a J-beta primer mix. TCRdb re-analysed the 5' RACE reads in MiXCR, keeping a single row per CDR3 protein. The sample lists fewer than 900,000 distinct CDR3 sequences, 35% to 45% seen once, with 20% to 25% in the top ten. The sequence derives from a woman aged 55-69 years in good health. The specimen was blood. V gene TRBV20-1 combines with J gene TRBJ2-1, with TRBD1 matching 9 bases. CDR3 amino acids: CSGRGWDRDPGEQFF. In DNA form, the CDR3 reads TGCAGTGGGAGGGGTTGGGACAGGGACCCGGGTGAGCAGTTCTTC.